Below are 29 T cell receptor beta chains sequenced from a single sample in a study of sequential checkpoint blockade in melanoma. The treatment denotes: randomized to nivolumab then ipilimumab (arm A) or the reverse (arm B). Measured with immunoSEQ multiplex PCR; TCRdb has only the in-frame clones, and not every one. This table has some 19,000 clones, around 66% appearing once. The sequenced sample was CD8+ T cells sorted from blood (inferred from file names), obtained from a patient given nivolumab and ipilimumab in sequence. These receptors originate from a human donor with melanoma.

The V call is TRBV11-2, the J call TRBJ1-2, with D perhaps matching TRBD1 (6 bases). The germline V and J ends were trimmed by 5 bases and 5 bases, with 6 bases remaining between them. This CDR3 spans 11 amino acids. Germline V gene lookup returns CDR1 SGHAT and CDR2 FQNNGV. CDR3 residues: CASSTGYGYTF. Written as DNA, the CDR3 is TGTGCCAGCAGCACAGGGTATGGCTACACCTTC.

CDR3 protein: CASSGSYGYTF. Written as DNA, the CDR3 is TGTGCCAGCAGCGGGAGCTATGGCTACACCTTC. The chain links TRBV9 to TRBJ1-2; the D is unclear. V gave up 3 bases and J gave up 4 bases, with 4 bases separating them. Germline-derived CDR1 and CDR2 are SGDLS and YYNGEE. CDR3 length: 11 residues. Filled out from reference TRBV9 and TRBJ1-2, the complete variable domain reads DSGVTQTPKHLITATGQRVTLRCSPRSGDLSVYWYQQSLDQGLQFLIQYYNGEERAKGNILERFSAQQFPDLHSELNLSSLELGDSALYFCASSGSYGYTFGSGTRLTVV.

The V call is TRBV5-5, the J call TRBJ1-1; no firm D call. Trimming took 4 bases from V and 5 from J, leaving 9 bases between them. The CDR3 runs to 12 residues. Looked up from germline, CDR1 is SGHKS and CDR2 is YYEKEE (reference sequence). As DNA, the CDR3 is TGTGCCAGCAGCCCTACGGAGACTGAAGCTTTCTTT. It encodes CASSPTETEAFF.

This chain connects TRBV6-1 to TRBJ2-1; D may be TRBD2 (6 bases). The CDR3 extends over 15 amino acids. Per germline, CDR1 MNHNS and CDR2 SASEGT. V shed 2 bases and J shed 3 bases, with 11 bases lying between them. CDR3 DNA sequence: TGTGCCAGCAGTGAATGGGACTGGGGCTACAATGAGCAGTTCTTC. Translated, it gives CASSEWDWGYNEQFF.

This clone was counted between two and nine times. V usage is TRBV7-9 and J usage is TRBJ2-1; TRBD2 aligns across 13 bases. This CDR3 spans 16 amino acids. Per germline, CDR1 SEHNR and CDR2 FQNEAQ (reference sequence). With 4 bases clipped from V and 5 bases from J, the junction kept 5 bases outside the gene matches. The CDR3: CASSSRTSGSHNEQFF. The CDR3 coding sequence is TGTGCCAGCAGCTCCCGGACTAGCGGGAGTCACAATGAGCAGTTCTTC.

The chain employs TRBV19 and TRBJ1-2, with no clear D. Trimming stripped 2 bases from V and 0 bases from J, with 10 bases between. The CDR3 consists of 15 residues. Germline values: CDR1 LNHDA, CDR2 SQIVND (reference sequence). CDR3 loop: CASSITELANYGYTF. The CDR3, as DNA: TGTGCCAGTAGTATAACCGAGTTAGCTAACTATGGCTACACCTTC.

V is TRBV13 and J is TRBJ2-1; no clear D. Germline CDR1 and CDR2: PRHDT and FYEKMQ (reference sequence). The CDR3 is made up of 13 amino acids. The V end lost 4 bases, the J end lost 5 bases, and 9 bases lay between the germline ends. CDR3 sequence (DNA): TGTGCCAGCAGCTGGCCGGCGGACAATGAGCAGTTCTTC. As protein: CASSWPADNEQFF.

CDR3 bases: TGTGCCAGCAGCGTAGAACTAGCGGGAGGGCCGGTAGATGAGCAGTTCTTC. Residues: CASSVELAGGPVDEQFF. The chain combines TRBV9 with TRBJ2-1; 13 bases align to TRBD2. The CDR3 is made up of 17 amino acids. The J segment lost 8 bases and the V segment lost 0 bases, leaving 8 bases of the junction unmatched. Germline values: CDR1 SGDLS, CDR2 YYNGEE.

This clone was observed a handful of times. At one end the junction does not follow the germline gene, possibly because of a read error. V is TRBV7-7 and J is TRBJ2-1, with 7 bases matching TRBD2. Germline CDR1 and CDR2: SSHAT and FNYEAQ (reference sequence). The CDR3 runs to 16 residues. CDR3 nucleotides: TGTGCTAGCAGCTTAGGGGAGGCTAGCGGCTACAATGAGCAGTTCTTC. Translated: CASSLGEASGYNEQFF.

The gene calls are TRBV6-1 and TRBJ1-2; D is perhaps TRBD1 (5 bases). The CDR3 is 14 amino acids. CDR1 and CDR2 (germline): MNHNS, SASEGT. Trimming left V 7 bases short and J 4 bases short, with 16 bases between. In nucleotides, the CDR3 is TGTGCCAGCACCCAAGGAGGGGCCTCCTATGGCTACACCTTC. It specifies CASTQGGASYGYTF.

The table lists this clone with a few counts. This chain uses TRBV9 with TRBJ2-1; the D gene is possibly TRBD1 (7 bases). Trimming removed 3 bases from V and 0 bases from J, with 10 bases in between. Germline V gene sequence: CDR1 SGDLS, CDR2 YYNGEE. The CDR3 contains 15 residues. CDR3 in DNA: TGTGCCAGCAGCGCAGGGGGGCCCTCCTACAATGAGCAGTTCTTC. Amino acid sequence: CASSAGGPSYNEQFF.

The genes are TRBV11-3 and TRBJ2-5; D may be TRBD1 (5 bases). The assigned J gene may be wrong: the sequence end matches TRBJ2-7 better. The CDR3 has 14 residues. Germline V CDR1 and CDR2: SGHNT, YENEEA. The CDR3: CASSLKGMGYEQYF. CDR3 DNA sequence: TGTGCCAGCAGCTTGAAGGGGATGGGGTACGAGCAGTACTTC.

This rearrangement joins TRBV5-5 to TRBJ1-1, with 7 nucleotides matching TRBD1. Germline CDR1 reads SGHKS; CDR2 reads YYEKEE (reference sequence). CDR3 length: 17 amino acids. V lost 0 bases and J lost 0; bases outside the gene matches: 8. The CDR3 region has the DNA TGTGCCAGCAGCTTGGGCTCGGCAGGGGGACTGAACACTGAAGCTTTCTTT. Protein product: CASSLGSAGGLNTEAFF.

Turning to this clone: Without the conserved terminal phenylalanine or tryptophan, this CDR3 likely stems from a read error. The chain has TRBV5-6 and TRBJ2-7, with 12 bases that match TRBD2. This CDR3 is 15 amino acids long. The trim removed 4 bases at V and 8 bases at J, leaving 10 bases unmatched. CDR1 is SGHDT, CDR2 YYEEEE, per germline. CDR3 loop: CASSAGLAGRFKQYL. CDR3 DNA sequence: TGTGCCAGCAGCGCAGGACTAGCGGGGAGATTCAAGCAGTACCTC.

The rearrangement joins TRBV19 to TRBJ1-5; D unclear. V lost 5 bases, J lost 4 bases, and 15 bases lay in between. The germline CDR1 and CDR2 sequences are LNHDA and SQIVND (reference sequence). CDR3 size: 15 residues. The CDR3 reads CASSLTPYPNQPQHF. The CDR3 nucleotides are TGTGCCAGTAGTCTGACTCCTTACCCTAATCAGCCCCAGCATTTT.

The chain joins TRBV6-5 to TRBJ1-5; 8 nucleotides line up with TRBD1. J gave up 6 bases and V 5 bases, and 6 bases lay outside the gene matches. This CDR3 has 14 residues. The germline V gene encodes CDR1 MNHEY and CDR2 SVGAGI. CDR3 DNA sequence: TGTGCCAGCAGTACGACAGGGGAGGGTCAGCCCCAGCATTTT. The encoded protein is CASSTTGEGQPQHF.

This clone is medium-sized within its sample. For the CDR3, the DNA is TGCGCCAGCAGCCAAGGGCCGAGGGACTATGGCTACACCTTC. Translation gives CASSQGPRDYGYTF. J is TRBJ1-2 and V is TRBV4-3; D call uncertain. This CDR3 is built from 14 residues. Germline CDR1 reads LGHNA; CDR2 reads YSLEER. Trimming removed 1 base at V and 3 bases at J, with 9 bases between.

Details on this clone: The junction and the germline gene differ at one end; a read error may be behind it. Other DNA sequences of this sample code for an identical CDR3. The chain joins TRBV18 to TRBJ2-1, with TRBD2 identical over 7 bases. Germline-derived CDR1 and CDR2 are KGHSH and LQKENI. This CDR3 is built from 16 residues. This CDR3 reads CASSPAGSRSYNEQFF. The CDR3 DNA reads TGCGCCAGCTCCCCAGCGGGGTCCCGCTCCTACAATGAGCAGTTCTTC.

V is TRBV28 and J is TRBJ2-1, with TRBD2 matching over 14 bases. Trimming cost V 5 bases and J 8 bases; bases outside gene matches: 5. The CDR3 runs to 15 residues. Germline V CDR1 and CDR2: MDHEN, SYDVKM. In nucleotides, the CDR3 is TGTGCCAGCAGTCGACTAGCGGGAGGGCTGGATGAGCAGTTCTTC. Translating it yields CASSRLAGGLDEQFF.

Judged by abundance, this clone is medium-sized. V and J are TRBV7-8 and TRBJ1-2; D call uncertain. Deletions cut 4 bases from V and 3 bases from J, with 12 bases between. The CDR3 runs to 14 residues. Germline lookup yields CDR1 SGHVS and CDR2 FQNEAQ. The CDR3 is CASSSRQAYYGYTF. The CDR3 bases are TGTGCCAGCAGCTCCCGTCAGGCCTACTATGGCTACACCTTC.

This clone is labeled as medium-sized. The rearrangement uses TRBV2 and TRBJ2-1, with D perhaps matching TRBD1 (5 bases). The ends were cut back, 0 bases at V and 3 bases at J, with 9 bases in the middle. Germline V gene data show CDR1 as SNHLY and CDR2 as FYNNEI. CDR3 size: 15 residues. CDR3 DNA sequence: TGTGCCAGCAGTGAAGCGCTTCAGGGCTACAATGAGCAGTTCTTC. Protein product: CASSEALQGYNEQFF.

The gene calls are TRBV7-9 and TRBJ1-2, with 9 positions matching TRBD1. The CDR3 contains 17 residues. Germline CDR1 reads SEHNR; CDR2 reads FQNEAQ (reference sequence). The trim removed 4 bases at V and 0 bases at J, leaving 9 bases unmatched. CDR3 region: CASSYGDRVSANYGYTF. CDR3 sequence (DNA): TGTGCCAGCAGCTATGGGGACAGGGTTTCAGCTAACTATGGCTACACCTTC.

The chain links TRBV30 to TRBJ2-5, with TRBD2 as a possible D gene (5 bases). Germline V gene lookup returns CDR1 GTSNPN and CDR2 SVGIG (reference sequence). Trimming removed 2 bases from V and 5 bases from J, with 9 bases in between. This CDR3 spans 12 amino acids. Here the CDR3 reads CAWSPIAETQYF. In DNA, the CDR3 is TGTGCCTGGAGTCCAATAGCGGAGACCCAGTACTTC.

The CDR3 spells CASSQDGGANNEKLFF. The CDR3 coding sequence is TGCGCCAGCAGCCAAGATGGAGGGGCGAATAATGAAAAACTGTTTTTT. The V gene is TRBV4-3, the J gene TRBJ1-4; tentative D call: TRBD1 (5 bases). This CDR3 is built from 16 residues. CDR1 and CDR2 (germline): LGHNA, YSLEER. Trimming removed 0 bases at V and 4 bases at J, with 12 bases between.

This clone appeared once. Written as DNA, the CDR3 is TGCGCCAGCAGCTTGGAACAGGGGTTAACTGAAGCTTTCTTT. The encoded protein is CASSLEQGLTEAFF. The rearrangement links TRBV5-1 to TRBJ1-1; 7 bases map to TRBD1. After removal of 0 bases from V and 5 bases from J, the junction contained 4 bases not matched to a gene. Per germline, CDR1 SGHRS and CDR2 YFSETQ. CDR3 length equals 14 residues.

This chain links TRBV27 with TRBJ2-7; 11 bases agree with TRBD2. V shed 3 bases and J 4 bases; nucleotides not matched to a gene: 11. The germline V gene has CDR1 MNHEY and CDR2 SMNVEV (reference sequence). The CDR3 is 17 residues long. CDR3 in amino acids: CASSLSDISSGRYEQYF. CDR3 bases: TGTGCCAGCAGTTTGTCCGATATCTCTAGCGGGAGGTACGAGCAGTACTTC.

The chain combines TRBV7-9 with TRBJ1-2; D might be TRBD1 (6 bases). Trimming took 5 bases from V and 6 from J, leaving 19 bases between them. The CDR3 loop spans 15 amino acids. Germline CDR1 is SEHNR and CDR2 is FQNEAQ (reference sequence). The CDR3 DNA is TGTGCCAGCAGCGCGATGGGGGTGGACAGAGATGGCTACACCTTC. Amino acid sequence: CASSAMGVDRDGYTF.

This chain connects TRBV18 to TRBJ2-2; TRBD2 is a possible D gene (5 bases). Germline CDR1 reads KGHSH; CDR2 reads LQKENI. V lost 4 bases and J lost 6, with 15 bases in between. This CDR3 comprises 15 residues. The CDR3 loop reads CASSRPGTQPGELFF. DNA of the CDR3: TGTGCCAGCTCACGGCCGGGAACTCAGCCCGGGGAGCTGTTTTTT.

This clone was counted a few times. V and J are TRBV6-1 and TRBJ1-1; D is perhaps TRBD1 (5 bases). From germline, CDR1 is MNHNS and CDR2 SASEGT. The CDR3 is made up of 14 amino acids. Trimming removed 2 bases from V and 6 bases from J, with 13 bases in between. CDR3 loop: CASSERDSNAEAFF. In nucleotides, the CDR3 is TGTGCCAGCAGTGAAAGGGACTCAAACGCTGAAGCTTTCTTT.